A selection of T cell receptor beta chains follows, all from one sample in a study of OX40 agonist ivuxolimab in advanced cancers. Sequencing was performed with immunoSEQ multiplex PCR; in TCRdb, only in-frame clones are kept and a portion is missing. Of about 26,000 clones listed, around three quarters were seen once; the top ten hold 14%. Sample: CD4+ or CD8+ T cells sorted from blood, taken in a trial of the OX40 agonist ivuxolimab. The source of these receptors is an adult with an advanced solid tumor such as melanoma, head and neck, liver or kidney cancer. The CDR3 runs from the conserved cysteine through the conserved F or W. The order of the fields is V gene, J gene, clone size, D gene, CDR3 protein, CDR3 DNA. D genes are given only for firm matches. Only part of the rows carry a size: once, few, many, or a class if the clone is expanded.

V: TRBV18
J: TRBJ2-7
size: -
D: TRBD2
CDR3: CASSGTSGGALVSYEQYF
DNA: TGTGCCAGCTCCGGGACTAGCGGGGGGGCCTTGGTCTCCTACGAGCAGTACTTC

V: TRBV15
J: TRBJ2-3
size: -
D: TRBD2
CDR3: CATSKGLAGDTDTQYF
DNA: TGTGCCACCAGCAAGGGACTAGCGGGGGACACAGATACGCAGTATTTT

V: TRBV7-2
J: TRBJ2-2
size: -
D: TRBD1
CDR3: CASSSWDRGLSGELFF
DNA: TGTGCCAGCAGCTCCTGGGACAGGGGGCTCAGCGGGGAGCTGTTTTTT

V: TRBV5-1
J: TRBJ2-2
size: few
D: -
CDR3: CASSIPPGHANTGELFF
DNA: TGCGCCAGCAGCATACCCCCGGGACACGCGAACACCGGGGAGCTGTTTTTT

V: TRBV5-8
J: TRBJ2-1
size: -
D: -
CDR3: CASTPLGNWYNEQFF
DNA: TGTGCCAGCACCCCCCTCGGGAATTGGTACAATGAGCAGTTCTTC

V: TRBV6-5
J: TRBJ2-7
size: -
D: -
CDR3: CASSYSGTFGDYEQYF
DNA: TGTGCCAGCAGTTACTCGGGGACATTCGGTGACTACGAGCAGTACTTC

V: TRBV9
J: TRBJ2-7
size: -
D: -
CDR3: CASSAAGTSTEQYF
DNA: TGTGCCAGCTCCGCCGCCGGGACGAGCACCGAGCAGTACTTC

V: TRBV10-2
J: TRBJ1-2
size: -
D: -
CDR3: CASSEGRGYGYTF
DNA: TGCGCCAGCTCCGAAGGTAGGGGCTATGGCTACACCTTC

V: TRBV7-2
J: TRBJ2-5
size: few
D: -
CDR3: CASSFGLQETQYF
DNA: TGTGCCAGCAGCTTCGGACTACAAGAGACCCAGTACTTC

V: TRBV27
J: TRBJ1-1
size: -
D: -
CDR3: CASSTGVKTEAFF
DNA: TGTGCCAGCAGTACAGGTGTCAAGACTGAAGCTTTCTTT

V: TRBV5-5
J: TRBJ2-5
size: -
D: -
CDR3: CASSWDLGRETQYF
DNA: TGTGCCAGCAGCTGGGACCTAGGGAGGGAGACCCAGTACTTC

V: TRBV5-1
J: TRBJ1-1
size: few
D: -
CDR3: CASSWNPGRTEAFF
DNA: TGCGCCAGCAGCTGGAATCCGGGGAGGACTGAAGCTTTCTTT

V: TRBV7-9
J: TRBJ2-5
size: -
D: TRBD2
CDR3: CASSPILGLGEETQYF
DNA: TGTGCCAGCAGCCCGATTCTGGGACTAGGGGAAGAGACCCAGTACTTC

V: TRBV5-6
J: TRBJ1-5
size: once
D: -
CDR3: CASSSNIDQPQHF
DNA: TGTGCCAGCAGCTCCAACATTGATCAGCCCCAGCATTTT

V: TRBV18
J: TRBJ1-6
size: -
D: -
CDR3: CASSPERSSPLHF
DNA: TGTGCCAGCTCACCAGAAAGGTCCTCACCCCTCCACTTT

V: TRBV7-2
J: TRBJ1-6
size: -
D: TRBD1
CDR3: CASSPRTGSNSPLHF
DNA: TGTGCCAGCAGCCCCAGGACAGGCAGTAATTCACCCCTCCACTTT

V: TRBV11-3
J: TRBJ1-1
size: once
D: TRBD1
CDR3: CASSPRQGTEAFF
DNA: TGTGCCAGCAGCCCCCGACAGGGTACTGAAGCTTTCTTT

V: TRBV30
J: TRBJ1-2
size: -
D: -
CDR3: CAWSERGLYGYTF
DNA: TGTGCCTGGAGTGAGAGGGGTCTTTATGGCTACACCTTC